The 19 T cell receptor beta chains below come from one sample, sequenced in a study of blood T cell repertoires in COVID-19. Assay used: immunoSEQ multiplex PCR; TCRdb lists only in-frame clones, some missing. Among 250,000 to 350,000 clones listed, around nine tenths were seen once. The sequenced sample was PBMCs or T cells enriched from blood (not recorded which). These TCRs come from a woman aged 25-40 years who had recovered from COVID-19.

The rearrangement links TRBV3-1 (or the pseudogene TRBV3-2) to TRBJ1-4; 9 bases are shared with TRBD1. J gave up 5 bases and V 3 bases, and 1 base lay outside the gene matches. The CDR3 length is 14 residues. From germline, CDR1 is LGHDT and CDR2 YNNKEL (reference sequence). Here the CDR3 DNA reads TGTGCCAGCAGCCATGGACAGGGGAATGAAAAACTGTTTTTT. Its protein is CASSHGQGNEKLFF.

The genes are TRBV15 and TRBJ1-3; 7 nucleotides match TRBD1. From germline, CDR1 is LNHNV and CDR2 YYDKDF (reference sequence). The CDR3 has 19 amino acids. Trimming removed 5 bases from V and 0 bases from J; junction bases left unmatched: 16. The CDR3 DNA is TGTGCCACCAGCGCGCCGACAGGGACCCTTCGGGACTCTGGAAACACCATATATTTT. Amino acid sequence: CATSAPTGTLRDSGNTIYF.

The rearrangement joins TRBV27 to TRBJ2-5, with TRBD2 as a possible D gene (5 bases). The CDR3 runs to 17 residues. The V end lost 5 bases, the J end lost 5 bases, and 24 bases lay between the germline ends. CDR1 is MNHEY and CDR2 is SMNVEV in the germline V gene (reference sequence). CDR3 residues: CASSRKKPNGGSETQYF. CDR3 bases: TGTGCCAGCAGTCGAAAAAAACCAAATGGAGGCAGTGAGACCCAGTACTTC.

This sequence joins TRBV27 and TRBJ2-7; 14 bases map to TRBD2. With 3 bases clipped from V and 4 bases from J, the junction kept 8 bases outside the gene matches. Per the germline V gene, CDR1 is MNHEY and CDR2 is SMNVEV (reference sequence). The CDR3 extends over 17 amino acids. The CDR3 sequence: CASSFQGLAGVPYEQYF. The CDR3, as DNA: TGTGCCAGCAGTTTCCAGGGACTAGCGGGAGTTCCTTACGAGCAGTACTTC.

The V call is TRBV4-3, the J call TRBJ2-2, with a tentative D call TRBD2 (5 bases). The CDR3 has 14 residues. With 3 bases removed from V and 2 bases from J, the gap between germline ends came to 7 bases. CDR1 and CDR2 (germline): LGHNA, YSLEER. The CDR3 DNA sequence: TGCGCCAGCAGCCAGGGAGACAACACCGGGGAGCTGTTTTTT. Its protein is CASSQGDNTGELFF.

The chain's CDR3 is CSASQAGGLREQYF. The CDR3 DNA reads as TGCAGTGCTAGTCAAGCGGGAGGGCTCAGGGAGCAGTACTTC. The chain combines TRBV20-1 with TRBJ2-7, with 10 bases identical to TRBD2. Germline V gives CDR1 DFQATT, CDR2 SNEGSKA (reference sequence). This CDR3 spans 14 amino acids. J gave up 7 bases and V 3 bases, and 9 bases lay outside the gene matches.

V usage is TRBV2 and J usage is TRBJ2-2, with D unclear. Germline V lookup: CDR1 SNHLY, CDR2 FYNNEI. This CDR3 comprises 16 residues. The V and J ends lost 4 bases and 0 bases respectively, with 12 bases between them. CDR3 bases: TGTGCCAGCAGTGCGTACAGTCTATCGAACACCGGGGAGCTGTTTTTT. Translation gives CASSAYSLSNTGELFF.

V is TRBV6-4 and J is TRBJ2-3; D is possibly TRBD1 (5 bases). Germline CDR1 is MRHNA and CDR2 is SNTAGT. Trimming shortened V by 3 bases and J by 3 bases, and 7 bases separated the two germline ends. The CDR3 length is 13 residues. This chain's CDR3 is CASSEAGTDTQYF. DNA of the CDR3: TGTGCCAGCAGTGAGGCAGGGACAGATACGCAGTATTTT.

The chain recombines TRBV4-1 with TRBJ2-7; maybe TRBD2 (6 bases). Germline loops: CDR1 MGHRA, CDR2 YSYEKL. CDR3 length: 14 residues. V was shortened by 3 bases and J by 5 bases, with 14 bases between the two germline ends. The CDR3 sequence is CASSHVGGMDEQYF. Here the CDR3 DNA reads TGCGCCAGCAGCCATGTGGGAGGTATGGACGAGCAGTACTTC.

The CDR3: CASSLDRGRANTGELFF. CDR3 DNA sequence: TGCGCCAGCAGTCTGGACAGGGGGCGGGCGAACACCGGGGAGCTGTTTTTT. The V and J genes are TRBV5-1 and TRBJ2-2, with 11 bases identical to TRBD1. The CDR3 loop spans 17 amino acids. V was pared by 5 bases and J by 0 bases, with 6 bases of the junction left unmatched. Germline V lookup: CDR1 SGHRS, CDR2 YFSETQ.

V usage is TRBV4-2 and J usage is TRBJ2-7; D remains unclear. This CDR3 spans 15 amino acids. Trimming took 1 base from V and 2 from J, leaving 12 bases between them. The germline V gene encodes CDR1 LGHNA and CDR2 YNFKEQ. The CDR3 protein is CASSQGLGETYEQYF. The CDR3, as DNA: TGTGCCAGCAGCCAAGGCTTAGGAGAGACCTACGAGCAGTACTTC.

This chain joins TRBV28 and TRBJ1-1, with 9 bases identical to TRBD1. Trimming cost V 5 bases and J 6 bases; bases outside gene matches: 10. CDR3 size: 15 residues. Germline V CDR1 and CDR2: MDHEN, SYDVKM. The CDR3 sequence: CASSNGDREAAEAFF. CDR3 nucleotides: TGTGCCAGCAGTAATGGGGACAGGGAAGCGGCTGAAGCTTTCTTT.

The V call is TRBV4-1, the J call TRBJ2-1; D ambiguous. The germline V gene has CDR1 MGHRA and CDR2 YSYEKL. CDR3 length equals 17 residues. The V end lost 2 bases, the J end lost 1 base, and 15 bases lay between the germline ends. This CDR3 is CASSQYPPPRSYNEQFF. CDR3 in DNA: TGCGCCAGCAGCCAATACCCGCCACCCAGGTCCTACAATGAGCAGTTCTTC.

The V and J genes are TRBV30 and TRBJ1-4; no definite D call. The CDR3 loop spans 15 amino acids. Germline V gives CDR1 GTSNPN, CDR2 SVGIG (reference sequence). The V and J ends lost 3 bases and 7 bases respectively, with 18 bases between them. CDR3 DNA: TGTGCCTGGAGCGACTCGGGGTTCCTCGGTGAAAAACTGTTTTTT. This translates into CAWSDSGFLGEKLFF.

In this sample, this clone turned up once. This CDR3 reads CASSPGGLSYNEQFF. For the CDR3, the DNA is TGTGCCAGCAGTCCGGGGGGACTCTCCTACAATGAGCAGTTCTTC. This rearrangement joins TRBV28 to TRBJ2-1; 7 bases fit TRBD2. The CDR3 length is 15 residues. The trim removed 5 bases at V and 0 bases at J, leaving 4 bases unmatched. Germline CDR1 is MDHEN and CDR2 is SYDVKM.

The V gene is TRBV3-1 (or the pseudogene TRBV3-2), the J gene TRBJ2-7, with 9 bases fitting TRBD1. The germline CDR1 and CDR2 sequences are LGHDT and YNNKEL (reference sequence). The CDR3 spans 16 residues. Losses at the gene ends were 6 bases for V and 3 bases for J; bases not matched to a gene: 12. The CDR3 protein is CASRRDREGTVYEQYF. The CDR3 DNA reads TGTGCCAGCAGACGGGACAGGGAAGGTACCGTCTACGAGCAGTACTTC.

This sequence joins TRBV5-1 and TRBJ1-5; tentatively, D is TRBD1 (6 bases). The CDR3 has 14 amino acids. V was clipped by 0 bases and J by 4 bases, with 8 bases between them. Per the germline V gene, CDR1 is SGHRS and CDR2 is YFSETQ. This CDR3 is CASSLATGNQPQHF. The DNA for the CDR3 is TGCGCCAGCAGCTTGGCCACAGGGAATCAGCCCCAGCATTTT.

The CDR3 DNA reads TGTGCCAGCAGCGATTCCGGGACAGGGAGCACAGATACGCAGTATTTT. It translates to CASSDSGTGSTDTQYF. The chain couples TRBV7-9 to TRBJ2-3; 9 positions agree with TRBD1. The germline V gene has CDR1 SEHNR and CDR2 FQNEAQ (reference sequence). CDR3 length equals 16 residues. J was trimmed by 0 bases and V by 5 bases; bases with no gene match: 6.

On this clone itself: The sample carries other DNA sequences with the same CDR3. The rearrangement links TRBV3-1 (or the pseudogene TRBV3-2) to TRBJ1-3; TRBD1 aligns across 7 bases. From germline, CDR1 is LGHDT and CDR2 YNNKEL (reference sequence). This CDR3 has 15 amino acids. V dropped 4 bases and J dropped 3; count of bases not matched to a gene: 6. The CDR3 DNA reads TGTGCCAGCAGCCCGACAGGGCAGGGTGGAAACACCATATATTTT. This encodes CASSPTGQGGNTIYF.